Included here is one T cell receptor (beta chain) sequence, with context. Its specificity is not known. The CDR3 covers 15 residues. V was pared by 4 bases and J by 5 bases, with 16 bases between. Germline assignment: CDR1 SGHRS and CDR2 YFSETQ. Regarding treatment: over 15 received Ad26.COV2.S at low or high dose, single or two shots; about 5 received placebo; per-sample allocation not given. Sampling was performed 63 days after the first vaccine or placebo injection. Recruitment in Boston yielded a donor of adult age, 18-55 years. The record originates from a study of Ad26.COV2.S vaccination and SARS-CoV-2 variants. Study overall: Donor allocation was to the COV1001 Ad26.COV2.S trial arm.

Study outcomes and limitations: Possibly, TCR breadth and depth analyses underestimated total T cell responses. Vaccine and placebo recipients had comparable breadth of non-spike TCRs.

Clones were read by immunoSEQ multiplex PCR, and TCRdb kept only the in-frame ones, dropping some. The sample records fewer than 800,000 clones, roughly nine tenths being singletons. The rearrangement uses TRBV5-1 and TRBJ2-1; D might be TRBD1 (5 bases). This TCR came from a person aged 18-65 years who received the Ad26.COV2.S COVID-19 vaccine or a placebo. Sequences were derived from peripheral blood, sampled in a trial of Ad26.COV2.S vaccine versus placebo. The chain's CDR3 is CASSPAQGGNNEQFF. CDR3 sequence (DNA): TGCGCCAGCAGCCCCGCCCAGGGCGGCAACAATGAGCAGTTCTTC.